These 5 T cell receptor beta chains came from one sample sequenced in a study of blood T cell repertoires in COVID-19. Data came from immunoSEQ multiplex PCR; TCRdb stores just in-frame clones and leaves some out. Of 88,000 or so clones listed, approximately 89% were seen once; the top ten hold approximately 2%. Sequencing was done on a sample of peripheral blood. Receptors originate from a man aged 45-65 years with acute or convalescent COVID-19.

The chain recombines TRBV7-3 with TRBJ2-2, with D possibly matching TRBD2 (6 bases). Germline V gene data show CDR1 as SGHTA and CDR2 as FQGTGA. Trimming stripped 0 bases from V and 4 bases from J, with 15 bases between. The length of the CDR3 is 17 residues. The CDR3 nucleotides are TGTGCCAGCAGCTTAACAGGGCGGGGATCAGGCACCGGGGAGCTGTTTTTT. Amino acid sequence: CASSLTGRGSGTGELFF.

The chain has TRBV14 and TRBJ2-7; no definite D call. The germline V gene has CDR1 SGHDN and CDR2 FVKESK. Trimming took 0 bases from V and 7 from J, leaving 13 bases between them. The CDR3 runs to 14 residues. CDR3 residues: CASSQDRLLVEQYF. CDR3 nucleotide sequence: TGTGCCAGCAGCCAAGACCGCCTTTTAGTGGAGCAGTACTTC. Full variable domain (remainder filled in from reference TRBV14 and TRBJ2-7): EAGVTQFPSHSVIEKGQTVTLRCDPISGHDNLYWYRRVMGKEIKFLLHFVKESKQDESGMPNNRFLAERTGGTYSTLKVQPAELEDSGVYFCASSQDRLLVEQYFGPGTRLTVT.

The chain recombines TRBV7-2 with TRBJ1-2, with D possibly TRBD1 on 6 matching bases. The CDR3 consists of 14 residues. Germline loops: CDR1 SGHTA, CDR2 FQGNSA. The V and J ends lost 3 bases and 1 base respectively, with 9 bases between them. CDR3 amino acids: CASSFGTLNYGYTF. DNA of the CDR3: TGTGCCAGCAGCTTCGGGACACTTAACTATGGCTACACCTTC.

DNA of the CDR3: TGTGCCAGCAGCTTCGGAGACTCCTATAATTCACCCCTCCACTTT. It encodes CASSFGDSYNSPLHF. The chain carries TRBV5-4 and TRBJ1-6; no definite D call. This CDR3 is built from 15 residues. Germline CDR1 is SGHNT and CDR2 is YYREEE (reference sequence). V shed 2 bases and J shed 0 bases, with 6 bases lying between them.

This clone was counted a few times. The same CDR3 is also encoded by other DNA sequences in this sample. The chain employs TRBV29-1 and TRBJ1-2, with D perhaps TRBD1 (6 bases). Germline CDR1 SQVTM, CDR2 ANQGSEA. Trimming left V 6 bases short and J 8 bases short, with 19 bases between. This CDR3 region has 13 residues. The CDR3 loop reads CSVRGGPPAGYTF. The CDR3 DNA reads as TGCAGCGTGAGGGGGGGGCCCCCCGCGGGCTACACCTTC.